Below, 26 T cell receptor beta chains from the same sample are listed, as sequenced in a study of cytomegalovirus exposure and HLA in healthy donors. This PCR relied on a set of 60 Vbeta primers and 13 Jbeta primers. Clones were read by immunoSEQ multiplex PCR, and TCRdb kept only the in-frame ones, dropping some. In all, the sample yields some 180,000 clones. The specimen sequenced was PBMCs. The receptors stem from a man in his thirties or forties in good health and CMV-seronegative.

The chain uses TRBV27 and TRBJ2-7; 9 bases line up with TRBD1. This CDR3 spans 17 amino acids. Germline CDR1 MNHEY, CDR2 SMNVEV (reference sequence). Trimming removed 5 bases from V and 2 bases from J; junction bases left unmatched: 13. The CDR3 loop reads CASSRYLTGGSAYEQYF. For the CDR3, the DNA is TGTGCCAGCAGTCGATACCTTACAGGGGGCTCGGCCTACGAGCAGTACTTC.

The rearrangement joins TRBV7-9 to TRBJ2-2; D unresolved. Trimming stripped 5 bases from V and 2 bases from J, with 9 bases between. Germline V gene lookup returns CDR1 SEHNR and CDR2 FQNEAQ (reference sequence). The CDR3 covers 14 residues. The CDR3 reads CASSLRLNTGELFF. CDR3 coding DNA: TGTGCCAGCAGCCTACGGTTAAACACCGGGGAGCTGTTTTTT. The full variable domain, its missing parts supplied by reference TRBV7-9 and TRBJ2-2, is DTGVSQNPRHKITKRGQNVTFRCDPISEHNRLYWYRQTLGQGPEFLTYFQNEAQLEKSRLLSDRFSAERPKGSFSTLEIQRTEQGDSAMYLCASSLRLNTGELFFGEGSRLTVL.

The gene calls are TRBV18 and TRBJ1-5; 7 positions agree with TRBD1. Losses at the gene ends were 0 bases for V and 7 bases for J; bases not matched to a gene: 9. The CDR3 sequence is 16 residues long. Germline lookup yields CDR1 KGHSH and CDR2 LQKENI. CDR3 residues: CASSPPATGDHQPQHF. The CDR3 DNA reads as TGTGCCAGCTCACCACCGGCAACAGGGGACCACCAGCCCCAGCATTTT.

This chain uses TRBV12-5 with TRBJ2-3, with 9 bases lining up with TRBD2. Germline V CDR1 and CDR2: LGHNT, FRNRAP. The V gene end was trimmed by 7 bases and the J gene end by 0 bases; junction bases not matched to a gene: 5. The CDR3 is 15 residues long. The CDR3 reads CASVRGLASTDTQYF. CDR3 in DNA: TGTGCTAGTGTTAGGGGACTAGCTAGCACAGATACGCAGTATTTT.

The gene calls are TRBV5-1 and TRBJ2-3, with D possibly matching TRBD2 (5 bases). CDR1 is SGHRS, CDR2 YFSETQ, per germline. CDR3 length: 11 amino acids. Trimming removed 5 bases at V and 6 bases at J, with 7 bases between. The CDR3 coding sequence is TGCGCCAGCAGGGAGGAGGATACGCAGTATTTT. Translating it yields CASREEDTQYF.

This chain joins TRBV27 and TRBJ2-1; 15 nucleotides align to TRBD2. Germline loops: CDR1 MNHEY, CDR2 SMNVEV (reference sequence). This CDR3 has 17 residues. After removal of 3 bases from V and 8 bases from J, the junction contained 8 bases not matched to a gene. DNA for the CDR3: TGTGCCAGCAGTTTCGGGAGGTGGACTAGCGGGAGGGATGAGCAGTTCTTC. It is translated as CASSFGRWTSGRDEQFF.

This chain connects TRBV18 to TRBJ1-6; a weak D match, TRBD1 (5 bases). CDR3 length equals 17 residues. The germline V gene encodes CDR1 KGHSH and CDR2 LQKENI. Trimming cost V 0 bases and J 8 bases, with 17 bases left between them. This chain's CDR3 is CASSPPGDSAGHSPLHF. The CDR3 DNA reads as TGTGCCAGCTCACCACCGGGGGACTCTGCAGGCCATTCACCCCTCCACTTT.

The chain employs TRBV5-6 and TRBJ1-1, with TRBD1 as a possible D gene (5 bases). V dropped 7 bases and J dropped 4 bases, with 14 bases sitting between them. Germline assignment: CDR1 SGHDT and CDR2 YYEEEE. This CDR3 spans 13 amino acids. This CDR3 reads CASFRALSTEAFF. CDR3 nucleotides: TGTGCCAGCTTCAGGGCCCTAAGCACTGAAGCTTTCTTT.

The chain carries TRBV30 and TRBJ2-3, with 7 bases lining up with TRBD1. The CDR3 contains 14 residues. Germline V gene data show CDR1 as GTSNPN and CDR2 as SVGIG (reference sequence). Unmatched junction bases numbered 10, after V lost 5 bases and J lost 5 bases. CDR3 DNA sequence: TGTGCCTGGTCAAGACAGGGAAGCGGAGATACGCAGTATTTT. This codes for CAWSRQGSGDTQYF.

The chain is built from TRBV28 and TRBJ1-2; possibly TRBD1 for D (5 bases). The CDR3 is made up of 16 amino acids. V shed 6 bases and J shed 7 bases, with 24 bases lying between them. Germline CDR1 and CDR2: MDHEN and SYDVKM. The CDR3 DNA is TGTGCCAGCAGCCTCTTTACCCGTGGCGGGGCGCGTGGCTACACCTTC. Amino acid sequence: CASSLFTRGGARGYTF.

The chain links TRBV6-1 to TRBJ1-4, with D hard to call. Germline V gene data show CDR1 as MNHNS and CDR2 as SASEGT. The CDR3 spans 14 residues. V was clipped by 4 bases and J by 1 base, with 7 bases between them. Here the CDR3 reads CASSARRTNEKLFF. CDR3 nucleotide sequence: TGTGCCAGCAGTGCGAGGAGAACTAATGAAAAACTGTTTTTT.

The chain has TRBV6-6 and TRBJ2-1, with 8 positions matching TRBD1. CDR3 size: 13 residues. Looked up from germline, CDR1 is MNHNY and CDR2 is SVGAGI (reference sequence). The V gene end was trimmed by 6 bases and the J gene end by 8 bases; junction bases not matched to a gene: 6. CDR3 in DNA: TGTGCCAGCAGCCTTAGGACAGGGCATGAGCAGTTCTTC. As protein: CASSLRTGHEQFF.

V gene TRBV4-1 combines with J gene TRBJ2-1, with a tentative D call TRBD1 (5 bases). The CDR3 is made up of 15 amino acids. In germline, CDR1 is MGHRA, CDR2 YSYEKL. V dropped 0 bases and J dropped 4 bases, with 10 bases sitting between them. The CDR3 spells CASSQEGALYNEQFF. The CDR3 bases are TGCGCCAGCAGCCAAGAAGGGGCTTTGTACAATGAGCAGTTCTTC.

The chain carries TRBV6-1 and TRBJ2-1, with D possibly being TRBD2 (6 bases). CDR1 is MNHNS, CDR2 SASEGT, per germline. The CDR3 sequence is 18 residues long. Trimming removed 0 bases at V and 5 bases at J, with 20 bases between. CDR3 coding DNA: TGTGCCAGCAGTGAAGCGAGGACCCGACTAGGTCGCCACAATGAGCAGTTCTTC. As protein: CASSEARTRLGRHNEQFF.

The CDR3 sequence: CASSGDGTGGVTDTQYF. CDR3 nucleotides: TGTGCCAGCAGTGGTGACGGTACGGGAGGGGTCACAGATACGCAGTATTTT. J is TRBJ2-3 and V is TRBV2, with 8 bases matching TRBD2. CDR1 and CDR2 from the germline V gene are SNHLY and FYNNEI. The CDR3 totals 17 residues. The V segment lost 4 bases and the J segment 2 bases; nucleotides outside the gene matches: 11.

The J gene is TRBJ2-3, the V gene TRBV18, with a possible D match to TRBD2 (6 bases). The CDR3 runs 16 residues. V was trimmed by 6 bases and J by 1 base, leaving 17 bases between them. The germline V gene encodes CDR1 KGHSH and CDR2 LQKENI. CDR3 bases: TGTGCCAGCTCCCCGCCAGCAGGCGGGGGCACAGATACGCAGTATTTT. This encodes CASSPPAGGGTDTQYF.

The chain recombines TRBV11-2 with TRBJ2-1, with TRBD2 matching over 8 bases. CDR3 length: 14 residues. J was trimmed by 9 bases and V by 10 bases; bases with no gene match: 14. CDR1 is SGHAT, CDR2 FQNNGV, per germline. The CDR3 sequence is CAIPGASGYGEQFF. The CDR3 DNA follows: TGTGCCATTCCAGGAGCTAGCGGGTATGGTGAGCAGTTCTTC.

This chain uses TRBV11-2 with TRBJ1-2, with 9 bases matching TRBD1. From germline, CDR1 is SGHAT and CDR2 FQNNGV. Trimming removed 5 bases from V and 4 bases from J; junction bases left unmatched: 11. This CDR3 is built from 16 residues. CDR3 amino acids: CASSRPGTGLGYGYTF. CDR3 nucleotides: TGTGCCAGCAGCCGTCCCGGGACAGGGTTGGGCTATGGCTACACCTTC.

V and J are TRBV6-5 and TRBJ1-3, with TRBD1 matching over 7 bases. CDR3 length equals 15 residues. The V gene end was trimmed by 2 bases and the J gene end by 0 bases; junction bases not matched to a gene: 1. The germline CDR1 and CDR2 sequences are MNHEY and SVGAGI. The CDR3 region is CASSYGTASGNTIYF. The DNA for the CDR3 is TGTGCCAGCAGTTACGGGACAGCCTCTGGAAACACCATATATTTT.

The CDR3 region has the DNA TGTGCCAGCTCACCACTCAGAGGTAGAGCTTTCTTT. Residues: CASSPLRGRAFF. The J gene is TRBJ1-1, the V gene TRBV18; unclear D gene. V lost 1 base to trimming and J lost 10 bases, with 10 bases between them. Germline V gene data show CDR1 as KGHSH and CDR2 as LQKENI. The length of the CDR3 is 12 residues.

The V call is TRBV14, the J call TRBJ1-6; TRBD1 matches 7 bases. After removal of 4 bases from V and 3 bases from J, the junction contained 3 bases not matched to a gene. The CDR3 consists of 15 residues. Germline V gene data show CDR1 as SGHDN and CDR2 as FVKESK. CDR3 sequence: CASSPRTGYNSPLHF. The CDR3 coding sequence is TGTGCCAGCAGCCCACGGACAGGCTATAATTCACCCCTCCACTTT.

The chain is built from TRBV10-2 and TRBJ2-2; D perhaps matches TRBD2 (6 bases). Per the germline V gene, CDR1 is WSHSY and CDR2 is SAAADI. The V gene lost 4 bases and the J gene lost 6 bases, with 12 bases spanning the gap. The CDR3 runs 14 residues. The CDR3 nucleotides are TGCGCCAGCAGTGCACAAGGAGGGGCCGGGGAGCTGTTTTTT. Its translation: CASSAQGGAGELFF.

The chain has TRBV7-8 and TRBJ2-7, with 7 positions matching TRBD2. After removal of 5 bases from V and 1 base from J, the junction contained 2 bases not matched to a gene. The CDR3 consists of 13 residues. From germline, CDR1 is SGHVS and CDR2 FQNEAQ. The CDR3 region has the DNA TGTGCCAGCAGCCGGGGAGGGTCCTACGAGCAGTACTTC. Translating it yields CASSRGGSYEQYF.

The CDR3 here is CASSPQRGVTGVGEKLFF. CDR3 nucleotide sequence: TGTGCCAGCTCACCGCAAAGGGGTGTTACAGGGGTTGGCGAAAAACTGTTTTTT. V usage is TRBV18 and J usage is TRBJ1-4, with 7 nucleotides matching TRBD1. Germline values: CDR1 KGHSH, CDR2 LQKENI. V trimming: 3 bases; J trimming: 8 bases; junction bases outside the gene matches: 18. The CDR3 is 18 residues long.

The rearrangement uses TRBV9 and TRBJ2-2; the match to TRBD2 covers 8 bases. The J segment lost 0 bases and the V segment lost 1 base, leaving 2 bases of the junction unmatched. The CDR3 is 16 residues long. The germline V gene has CDR1 SGDLS and CDR2 YYNGEE. The CDR3 protein is CASSVFSGANTGELFF. CDR3 coding DNA: TGTGCCAGCAGCGTATTTAGCGGGGCGAACACCGGGGAGCTGTTTTTT.

The V and J genes are TRBV7-9 and TRBJ1-5; 9 positions agree with TRBD1. V was pared by 1 base and J by 4 bases, with 8 bases of the junction left unmatched. Germline values: CDR1 SEHNR, CDR2 FQNEAQ (reference sequence). CDR3 size: 17 residues. The chain's CDR3 is CASSLGGTGRGNQPQHF. In DNA form, the CDR3 reads TGTGCCAGCAGCTTAGGAGGGACAGGGAGAGGTAATCAGCCCCAGCATTTT.